This T cell receptor beta chain appears in the sequencing data of a study of spatial heterogeneity in lung cancer. The overall study: The count of detected beta-chain sequences consistently exceeded that of alpha-chain sequences. Study results and caveats: Detection of ubiquitous tumor TCRs in blood was higher at resection than follow-up.

Per the germline V gene, CDR1 is SGDLS and CDR2 is YYNGEE. The CDR3 runs 16 residues. Trimming stripped 1 base from V and 3 bases from J, with 16 bases between. The time point is: sample taken at primary tumor resection. Without sorting, whole RNA was sequenced from tumor, nontumor lung or frozen PBMC. The donor group consisted of around 66 patients who had untreated, early-stage non-small cell lung cancer. This clonotype was seen repeatedly, ten times or more. Its target is unknown. Every TCR cDNA molecule bore its own unique molecular identifier. TCRdb reprocessed the 5' RACE reads via MiXCR and lists one record per CDR3 protein. The sample yields some 50,000 distinct CDR3 sequences, about 7.6% seen once.

The sequenced sample was PBMCs, obtained at surgery. The TCR comes from a female donor with early-stage non-small cell lung cancer. The gene calls are TRBV9 and TRBJ1-2; D is possibly TRBD1 (6 bases). The chain's CDR3 is CASSVRKDSHYYGYTF. DNA of the CDR3: TGTGCCAGCAGCGTACGAAAGGACAGTCATTACTATGGCTACACCTTC. Complete variable domain (other parts from reference TRBV9 and TRBJ1-2): DSGVTQTPKHLITATGQRVTLRCSPRSGDLSVYWYQQSLDQGLQFLIQYYNGEERAKGNILERFSAQQFPDLHSELNLSSLELGDSALYFCASSVRKDSHYYGYTFGSGTRLTVV.